Listed below are T cell receptor beta chains from one sample, sequenced in a study of beta chain features in type 1 diabetes. This table comes from immunoSEQ multiplex PCR, and its TCRdb copy is limited to in-frame clones, with some not included. The profile covers 300,000 or so clones, with approximately 10% appearing a single time and over 0.95% taken by the ten largest. Material: central memory CD4+ T cells from blood. All receptors come from a man younger than 40 with type 1 diabetes. The CDR3 runs from the conserved cysteine through the conserved F or W. Fields, in order: CDR3 length, clone size, D gene, J gene, V gene, CDR3 protein, CDR3 DNA. A D gene is named only where the DNA matches it firmly. The size entry is marked missing in some rows and otherwise reads once, few, many or a size class.

15 few TRBD1 TRBJ1-4 TRBV4-1 CASSLQGATNEKLFF TGCGCCAGCAGCCTCCAGGGGGCAACTAATGAAAAACTGTTTTTT
16 - - TRBJ2-2 TRBV5-1 CASSLGQGKDTGELFF TGCGCCAGCAGCTTGGGGCAGGGAAAAGACACCGGGGAGCTGTTTTTT
13 few - TRBJ2-7 TRBV11-2 CASSLAGEGGRYF TGTGCCAGCAGCTTGGCAGGGGAGGGCGGGCGGTACTTC
14 few - TRBJ1-1 TRBV5-1 CASSLGPGNTEAFF TGCGCCAGCAGCTTGGGACCGGGGAACACTGAAGCTTTCTTT
15 - TRBD2 TRBJ2-5 TRBV28 CASSPGLAGAETQYF TGTGCCAGCAGCCCGGGACTAGCGGGGGCGGAGACCCAGTACTTC
11 few - TRBJ1-1 TRBV20-1 CSAPTRESAFF TGCAGTGCTCCGACCCGGGAGAGCGCTTTCTTT
14 few TRBD1 TRBJ1-2 TRBV30 CASETRDSYYGYTF TGTGCCTCAGAAACCCGGGACAGCTACTATGGCTACACCTTC
15 few TRBD2 TRBJ2-1 TRBV10-2 CASRQLAGGYTEQFF TGCGCCAGCAGACAACTAGCGGGGGGGTACACTGAGCAGTTCTTC
17 - - TRBJ1-5 TRBV21-1 CASGRFRTAHSNQPQHF TGTGCCAGCGGCCGCTTCAGGACGGCACATAGCAATCAGCCCCAGCATTTT
17 few - TRBJ1-5 TRBV30 CAWSVGSGPGTGQPQHF TGTGCCTGGAGTGTAGGCTCAGGGCCAGGAACGGGTCAGCCCCAGCATTTT
14 few - TRBJ2-1 TRBV7-9 CASSFGGIYNEQFF TGTGCCAGCAGCTTCGGTGGCATTTACAATGAGCAGTTCTTC
16 few - TRBJ1-2 TRBV18 CASSPSTAPNDYGYTF TGTGCCAGCTCACCATCTACAGCCCCTAACGACTATGGCTACACCTTC
15 few - TRBJ1-4 TRBV21-1 CASSKLRVVNEKLFF TGTGCCAGCAGCAAGTTGAGGGTGGTTAATGAAAAACTGTTTTTT
12 - - TRBJ1-2 TRBV30 CAWSGWGTGYTF TGTGCCTGGAGTGGGTGGGGGACTGGCTACACCTTC
16 few - TRBJ1-6 TRBV9 CASSPLGGFGESPLHF TGTGCCAGCAGCCCCCTTGGGGGATTTGGTGAATCACCCCTCCACTTT
15 - - TRBJ1-2 TRBV4-1 CASSQDIRATVRYTF TGCGCCAGCAGCCAAGATATCCGGGCAACAGTTCGCTACACCTTC
12 many - TRBJ2-5 TRBV7-9 CASSYGEETQYF TGTGCCAGCAGCTATGGGGAGGAGACCCAGTACTTC
15 few - TRBJ2-7 TRBV9 CASSVDPGARYEQYF TGTGCCAGCAGCGTAGACCCCGGGGCTCGGTACGAGCAGTACTTC
11 - - TRBJ2-1 TRBV6-6 CASGGGGEQFF TGTGCCAGCGGGGGAGGGGGTGAGCAGTTCTTC
13 - - TRBJ2-7 TRBV7-2 CASSGRTQLEQYF TGTGCCAGCAGCGGGCGGACCCAGTTGGAGCAGTACTTC
15 - - TRBJ2-5 TRBV7-8 CASSFSPEAGETQYF TGTGCCAGCAGCTTTTCCCCCGAGGCGGGAGAGACCCAGTACTTC
15 few - TRBJ2-1 TRBV2 CASRGDTASYNEQFF TGTGCCAGCAGGGGGGACACAGCCTCCTACAATGAGCAGTTCTTC
14 - - TRBJ1-1 TRBV19 CASSRQPLNTEAFF TGTGCCAGTAGTCGACAGCCTTTGAACACTGAAGCTTTCTTT
14 few - TRBJ2-5 TRBV30 CAWSVGQKRETQYF TGTGCCTGGAGTGTGGGCCAAAAGCGAGAGACCCAGTACTTC
15 - TRBD1 TRBJ2-3 TRBV6-4 CASSEQGASTDTQYF TGTGCCAGCAGTGAGCAGGGGGCTAGCACAGATACGCAGTATTTT
15 few TRBD2 TRBJ2-1 TRBV19 CASLSGTSSYNEQFF TGTGCCAGTCTGTCGGGGACTAGCTCCTACAATGAGCAGTTCTTC
14 - - TRBJ2-4 TRBV6-5 CASRGIPRENIQYF TGTGCCAGCAGAGGGATTCCCAGGGAAAACATTCAGTACTTC
14 few - TRBJ2-2 TRBV10-2 CASFGAGDTGELFF TGCGCCAGCTTTGGGGCAGGGGACACCGGGGAGCTGTTTTTT
15 - TRBD1 TRBJ1-4 TRBV5-1 CASRVRTGGNEKLFF TGCGCCAGCAGAGTCCGGACAGGGGGAAATGAAAAACTGTTTTTT
15 - TRBD1 TRBJ2-2 TRBV11-2 CASSHGTGGTGELFF TGTGCCAGCAGCCACGGGACAGGGGGCACCGGGGAGCTGTTTTTT
13 many TRBD1 TRBJ1-2 TRBV28 CASSQGQGTGYTF TGTGCCAGCAGTCAAGGACAGGGTACGGGCTACACCTTC
15 few TRBD1 TRBJ2-2 TRBV10-3 CAIREGTGEIGELFF TGTGCCATACGGGAGGGGACAGGGGAGATCGGGGAGCTGTTTTTT
15 few - TRBJ1-6 TRBV11-2 CASSFGTLGDSPLHF TGTGCCAGCAGCTTCGGTACCCTAGGGGATTCACCCCTCCACTTT
15 few - TRBJ2-3 TRBV10-3 CAISETQTSTDTQYF TGTGCCATCAGTGAAACACAGACGAGCACAGATACGCAGTATTTT
14 - - TRBJ1-2 TRBV28 CASSFAGPNYGYTF TGTGCCAGCAGTTTCGCGGGACCGAACTATGGCTACACCTTC
14 - - TRBJ2-5 TRBV28 CASKSPSVQETQYF TGTGCCAGCAAGTCCCCGTCGGTACAAGAGACCCAGTACTTC
11 - - TRBJ2-3 TRBV6-1 CASRLEDTQYF TGTGCCAGCAGGCTGGAGGATACGCAGTATTTT
15 many TRBD2 TRBJ2-3 TRBV7-2 CASSFVGGGTDTQYF TGTGCCAGCAGCTTTGTTGGGGGGGGCACAGATACGCAGTATTTT
15 many TRBD1 TRBJ1-6 TRBV27 CASSSRQGRGSPLHF TGTGCCAGCAGTTCTCGACAGGGTAGGGGTTCACCCCTCCACTTT
13 - - TRBJ2-3 TRBV9 CASSASSTDTQYF TGTGCCAGCAGTGCGAGTAGCACAGATACGCAGTATTTT
17 few - TRBJ1-3 TRBV4-3 CASSQGLPGQAGNTIYF TGCGCCAGCAGCCAAGGATTACCAGGGCAAGCTGGAAACACCATATATTTT